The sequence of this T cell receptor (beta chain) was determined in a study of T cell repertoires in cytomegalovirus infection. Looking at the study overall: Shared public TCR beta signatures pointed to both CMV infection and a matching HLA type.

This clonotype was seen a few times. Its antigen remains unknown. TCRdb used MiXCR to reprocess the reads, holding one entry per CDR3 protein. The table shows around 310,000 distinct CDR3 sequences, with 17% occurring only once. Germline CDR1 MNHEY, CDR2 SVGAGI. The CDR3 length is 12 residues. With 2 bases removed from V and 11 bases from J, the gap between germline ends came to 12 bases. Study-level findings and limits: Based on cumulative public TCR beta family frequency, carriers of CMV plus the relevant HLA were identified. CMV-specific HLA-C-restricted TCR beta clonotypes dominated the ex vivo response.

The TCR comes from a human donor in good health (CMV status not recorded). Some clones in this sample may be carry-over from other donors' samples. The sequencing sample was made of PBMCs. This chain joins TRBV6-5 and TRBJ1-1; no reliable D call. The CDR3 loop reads CASSYPKGRAFF. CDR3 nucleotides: TGTGCCAGCAGTTACCCCAAAGGGAGGGCTTTCTTT.